Each of the 26 T cell receptor beta chains below was sequenced from the same sample in a study of T cell changes during pregnancy in multiple sclerosis. Assay used: immunoSEQ multiplex PCR; TCRdb lists only in-frame clones, some missing. The sample has about 89,000 clones, approximately 93% seen once; the top ten hold less than 2%. This sample comprised peripheral blood, obtained after pregnancy. The source of these receptors is a female donor in good health, enrolled as a control in a pregnancy study.

The chain links TRBV2 to TRBJ2-6; D is perhaps TRBD1 (5 bases). Germline V gene sequence: CDR1 SNHLY, CDR2 FYNNEI. The CDR3 is made up of 15 amino acids. Trimming stripped 2 bases from V and 2 bases from J, with 7 bases between. CDR3 coding DNA: TGTGCCAGCAGTGAACTAGGGGCTGGGGCCAACGTCCTGACTTTC. Protein: CASSELGAGANVLTF.

The chain combines TRBV6-5 with TRBJ2-2, with TRBD2 identical over 9 bases. Per the germline V gene, CDR1 is MNHEY and CDR2 is SVGAGI. This CDR3 is built from 16 residues. J gave up 6 bases and V 0 bases, and 5 bases lay outside the gene matches. CDR3 DNA sequence: TGTGCCAGCAGTTACTCCCCTAGCGGGACATCCGGGGAGCTGTTTTTT. The encoded protein is CASSYSPSGTSGELFF.

The rearrangement uses TRBV7-2 and TRBJ2-7; TRBD2 matches at 14 bases. V lost 0 bases to trimming and J lost 7 bases; unmatched junction nucleotides: 2. The length of the CDR3 is 15 residues. The germline V gene encodes CDR1 SGHTA and CDR2 FQGNSA. The DNA of the CDR3 is TGTGCCAGCAGCTTAGCGCGACTAGCGGGAGGGGAGCAGTACTTC. It codes for CASSLARLAGGEQYF.

The genes are TRBV9 and TRBJ1-1; 7 bases line up with TRBD1. The germline CDR1 and CDR2 sequences are SGDLS and YYNGEE. After removal of 5 bases from V and 5 bases from J, the junction contained 9 bases not matched to a gene. The length of the CDR3 is 14 residues. This CDR3 is CASSYDRDGTEAFF. The CDR3 coding sequence is TGTGCCAGCAGTTACGACAGGGATGGGACTGAAGCTTTCTTT.

This clone was seen more than once but under ten times. The chain carries TRBV18 and TRBJ1-1, with unresolved D. The V gene's germline CDR1 is KGHSH and CDR2 LQKENI. V was trimmed by 4 bases and J by 2 bases, leaving 5 bases between them. This CDR3 comprises 12 residues. The CDR3 sequence is CASSLLNTEAFF. DNA of the CDR3: TGTGCCAGCTCACTTTTAAACACTGAAGCTTTCTTT.

The J gene is TRBJ1-2, the V gene TRBV6-1; D remains ambiguous. The CDR3 is made up of 13 amino acids. The germline V and J ends were trimmed by 6 bases and 4 bases, with 12 bases remaining between them. Per germline, CDR1 MNHNS and CDR2 SASEGT. CDR3 nucleotides: TGTGCCAGCAGGACTCAGACGGGCTATGGCTACACCTTC. Translation: CASRTQTGYGYTF.

The V call is TRBV5-6, the J call TRBJ1-6; TRBD1 agrees at 8 bases. The CDR3 loop spans 15 amino acids. Trimming cost V 4 bases and J 8 bases; bases outside gene matches: 8. The V gene's germline CDR1 is SGHDT and CDR2 YYEEEE. CDR3 sequence: CASSGQGSFYSPLHF. CDR3 in DNA: TGTGCCAGCAGCGGACAGGGTTCCTTTTATTCACCCCTCCACTTT.

This rearrangement joins TRBV28 to TRBJ1-2, with a weak D call TRBD1 (5 bases). Germline V lookup: CDR1 MDHEN, CDR2 SYDVKM. The CDR3 totals 14 residues. V shed 10 bases and J shed 4 bases, with 19 bases lying between them. The CDR3, as DNA: TGTGCCATAAGGGGTTCGTTATCGATCTATGGCTACACCTTC. As protein: CAIRGSLSIYGYTF.

This chain uses TRBV19 with TRBJ2-1; TRBD1 matches at 7 bases. J gave up 3 bases and V 5 bases, and 7 bases lay outside the gene matches. CDR1 and CDR2 from the germline V gene are LNHDA and SQIVND (reference sequence). This CDR3 spans 15 amino acids. The CDR3 loop is CASSSPGQIYNEQFF. The CDR3 region has the DNA TGTGCCAGTAGTTCGCCGGGACAGATCTACAATGAGCAGTTCTTC.

For the CDR3, the DNA is TGTGCCAGCTCACTAAACGAGGATGGGCAGCCCCAGCATTTT. Protein: CASSLNEDGQPQHF. The rearrangement links TRBV18 to TRBJ1-5, with no clear D. CDR1 is KGHSH and CDR2 is LQKENI in the germline V gene. This CDR3 is 14 amino acids long. Deletions cut 4 bases from V and 7 bases from J, with 14 bases between.

This clone appeared a single time. The chain recombines TRBV28 with TRBJ1-1; a possible D gene is TRBD1 (5 bases). CDR1 MDHEN and CDR2 SYDVKM come from the germline V gene. This CDR3 is 12 amino acids long. V lost 2 bases to trimming and J lost 5 bases, with 6 bases between them. In DNA form, the CDR3 reads TGTGCCAGCAGTTTAGCAGGGACTGAAGCTTTCTTT. Amino acids: CASSLAGTEAFF.

This chain uses TRBV28 with TRBJ1-4; tentative D call: TRBD1 (5 bases). Trimming stripped 6 bases from V and 0 bases from J, with 11 bases between. This CDR3 contains 15 residues. Germline lookup yields CDR1 MDHEN and CDR2 SYDVKM. DNA for the CDR3: TGTGCCAGCAGGCTAACGACAGCAACTAATGAAAAACTGTTTTTT. Protein: CASRLTTATNEKLFF.

The genes are TRBV18 and TRBJ1-2; tentatively, D is TRBD1 (5 bases). The V end was cut by 3 bases, the J end by 2 bases, with 7 bases between. The CDR3 covers 13 residues. Germline V gene data show CDR1 as KGHSH and CDR2 as LQKENI. The CDR3 DNA reads TGTGCCAGCTCACCTGGGGCCAACTATGGCTACACCTTC. Amino acid sequence: CASSPGANYGYTF.

The chain employs TRBV28 and TRBJ1-5; D unresolved. Looked up from germline, CDR1 is MDHEN and CDR2 is SYDVKM. Trimming removed 6 bases from V and 1 base from J, with 13 bases in between. The CDR3 spans 15 residues. In DNA, the CDR3 is TGTGCCAGCAGATTCGACAATTGGAGCAATCAGCCCCAGCATTTT. Amino acids: CASRFDNWSNQPQHF.

V and J are TRBV28 and TRBJ2-7, with TRBD1 as a possible D gene (6 bases). The V end lost 3 bases, the J end lost 0 bases, and 12 bases lay between the germline ends. The CDR3 is made up of 15 amino acids. Per the germline V gene, CDR1 is MDHEN and CDR2 is SYDVKM. The CDR3 sequence is CASSFTRTASYEQYF. The CDR3 DNA reads TGTGCCAGCAGTTTTACTAGGACAGCCTCCTACGAGCAGTACTTC.

V and J are TRBV7-9 and TRBJ2-1, with 8 bases identical to TRBD2. The CDR3 has 16 residues. CDR1 SEHNR and CDR2 FQNEAQ come from the germline V gene (reference sequence). Trimming took 1 base from V and 9 from J; bases not matched to a gene: 11. Here the CDR3 DNA reads TGTGCCAGCAGCTTAGGTCCCCCGGGAGGGCCCAGTGAGCAGTTCTTC. Translated: CASSLGPPGGPSEQFF. Supplemented by reference TRBV7-9 and TRBJ2-1, the full variable domain reads DTGVSQNPRHKITKRGQNVTFRCDPISEHNRLYWYRQTLGQGPEFLTYFQNEAQLEKSRLLSDRFSAERPKGSFSTLEIQRTEQGDSAMYLCASSLGPPGGPSEQFFGPGTRLTVL.

This CDR3 reads CASRRQDGSNQPQHF. The CDR3 DNA is TGTGCCAGCAGGAGACAGGACGGTAGCAATCAGCCCCAGCATTTT. The chain employs TRBV2 and TRBJ1-5; D is possibly TRBD1 (6 bases). In germline, CDR1 is SNHLY, CDR2 FYNNEI. Trimming took 6 bases from V and 0 from J, leaving 12 bases between them. This CDR3 region has 15 residues.

The genes are TRBV27 and TRBJ2-2; D remains ambiguous. CDR1 is MNHEY, CDR2 SMNVEV, per germline (reference sequence). V lost 1 base and J 1 base, leaving 7 bases between the germline ends. The CDR3 spans 15 residues. This CDR3 is CASSLFQQNTGELFF. For the CDR3, the DNA is TGTGCCAGCAGTTTATTCCAACAGAACACCGGGGAGCTGTTTTTT.

The genes are TRBV29-1 and TRBJ2-1; 9 nucleotides line up with TRBD1. Germline loops: CDR1 SQVTM, CDR2 ANQGSEA. V lost 4 bases to trimming and J lost 0 bases; unmatched junction nucleotides: 13. The CDR3 runs 18 residues. The CDR3 loop is CSVGPMGRQGVSYNEQFF. CDR3 coding DNA: TGCAGCGTTGGACCCATGGGGCGACAGGGGGTCTCCTACAATGAGCAGTTCTTC.

The chain links TRBV14 to TRBJ2-6; D is uncertain. The germline CDR1 and CDR2 sequences are SGHDN and FVKESK. This CDR3 is built from 14 residues. The V gene lost 4 bases and the J gene lost 3 bases, with 7 bases spanning the gap. Here the CDR3 DNA reads TGTGCCAGCAGCCCCGTCGTTGGGGCCAACGTCCTGACTTTC. Translated: CASSPVVGANVLTF.

The chain joins TRBV4-2 to TRBJ2-3; TRBD2 agrees at 11 bases. V gave up 0 bases and J gave up 1 base; unmatched junction bases: 0. The CDR3 runs to 16 residues. Looked up from germline, CDR1 is LGHNA and CDR2 is YNFKEQ. This CDR3 is CASSQDSGRGTDTQYF. The CDR3, as DNA: TGTGCCAGCAGCCAAGATAGCGGGAGGGGCACAGATACGCAGTATTTT.

The CDR3 bases are TGTGCCAGTAGTCTCCGCGGGGGCACTGAAGCTTTCTTT. Amino acids: CASSLRGGTEAFF. The chain is built from TRBV19 and TRBJ1-1; maybe TRBD1 (5 bases). The germline V gene has CDR1 LNHDA and CDR2 SQIVND (reference sequence). The CDR3 has 13 amino acids. The ends were cut back, 5 bases at V and 4 bases at J, with 11 bases in the middle.

The chain is built from TRBV27 and TRBJ2-1; 7 bases line up with TRBD2. There are 15 residues in the CDR3. CDR1 and CDR2 (germline): MNHEY, SMNVEV (reference sequence). The V and J ends lost 7 bases and 3 bases, in that order; junction bases with no gene match: 9. The CDR3 spells CASTPAGADYNEQFF. The CDR3 nucleotides read TGTGCCAGCACCCCGGCGGGAGCGGACTACAATGAGCAGTTCTTC.

This chain uses TRBV7-2 with TRBJ2-1; 7 bases line up with TRBD1. This CDR3 contains 13 residues. The trim removed 5 bases at V and 6 bases at J, leaving 4 bases unmatched. Germline assignment: CDR1 SGHTA and CDR2 FQGNSA. In DNA, the CDR3 is TGTGCCAGCAGCCCGGGACAGACCAATGAGCAGTTCTTC. It encodes CASSPGQTNEQFF. Full variable domain (outside the CDR3, taken from reference TRBV7-2 and TRBJ2-1): GAGVSQSPSNKVTEKGKDVELRCDPISGHTALYWYRQSLGQGLEFLIYFQGNSAPDKSGLPSDRFSAERTGGSVSTLTIQRTQQEDSAVYLCASSPGQTNEQFFGPGTRLTVL.

The rearrangement joins TRBV15 to TRBJ2-7; D might be TRBD2 (5 bases). The CDR3 has 16 residues. CDR1 is LNHNV, CDR2 YYDKDF, per germline (reference sequence). V lost 0 bases and J lost 3, with 15 bases in between. As DNA, the CDR3 is TGTGCCACCAGCAGAGAGGGGATAAGCGGAGGCTACGAGCAGTACTTC. The encoded protein is CATSREGISGGYEQYF.

This clone was observed a handful of times. The chain combines TRBV5-1 with TRBJ1-5; D unresolved. With 0 bases removed from V and 4 bases from J, the gap between germline ends came to 11 bases. CDR3 length: 15 amino acids. CDR1 and CDR2 from the germline V gene are SGHRS and YFSETQ. The CDR3 DNA reads TGCGCCAGCAGCTTGGATGGGAGGGTAAATCAGCCCCAGCATTTT. Its translation: CASSLDGRVNQPQHF.